This T cell receptor beta chain was obtained from a study of blood T cell repertoires in COVID-19. The V end lost 2 bases, the J end lost 4 bases, and 18 bases lay between the germline ends. The CDR3 spans 17 residues. Germline CDR1 is LGHNA and CDR2 is YSLEER. Authors' analysis steps: Reference gene primer amplification gave nucleated cell count estimates. Repertoires were generated with immunoSEQ multiplex PCR, while TCRdb's copy carries only in-frame clones and drops some. V, J and clone size derive from that table, while D and trimming were established from the DNA sequence. The table has about 210,000 clones, around 87% seen once.

Material for sequencing was PBMCs or T cells enriched from blood (not recorded which). The origin of this receptor is a woman aged 35 to 49 in a cohort exposed to, infected with or recovered from COVID-19 (not recorded which). This rearrangement joins TRBV4-3 to TRBJ1-3; D is perhaps TRBD1 (6 bases). The CDR3 is CASSQQSTGPFGNTIYF. The CDR3 DNA reads TGCGCCAGCAGCCAACAGTCGACAGGACCCTTCGGAAACACCATATATTTT.